A single sample gave rise to the 11 T cell receptor beta chains below, sequenced in a study of T cell responses to AZD1222 COVID-19 vaccine. The data were produced by immunoSEQ multiplex PCR, yet TCRdb's version contains in-frame clones alone and is incomplete. The data hold 150,000 or so clones, with roughly 90% observed a single time. This specimen consisted of peripheral blood, obtained on day 0 of AZD1222 vaccination. The origin of the receptors is an adult in good health.

This sequence joins TRBV19 and TRBJ1-2; TRBD1 matches at 12 bases. This CDR3 comprises 13 residues. Germline CDR1 LNHDA, CDR2 SQIVND (reference sequence). V trimming: 10 bases; J trimming: 6 bases; junction bases outside the gene matches: 6. The CDR3 protein is CATRDRGLDGYTF. CDR3 DNA sequence: TGTGCCACGCGGGACAGGGGGCTTGATGGCTACACCTTC.

The genes are TRBV19 and TRBJ2-7; TRBD2 aligns across 7 bases. Germline values: CDR1 LNHDA, CDR2 SQIVND (reference sequence). After removal of 7 bases from V and 4 bases from J, the junction contained 10 bases not matched to a gene. CDR3 length: 14 amino acids. CDR3: CASTPGGGPYEQYF. The CDR3 nucleotides are TGTGCCAGTACCCCGGGGGGAGGGCCTTACGAGCAGTACTTC.

The chain recombines TRBV5-1 with TRBJ1-2; 8 bases agree with TRBD1. V was clipped by 3 bases and J by 2 bases; unmatched bases: 3. The germline V gene has CDR1 SGHRS and CDR2 YFSETQ. The CDR3 totals 14 residues. CDR3 in amino acids: CASSSGQGNYGYTF. DNA of the CDR3: TGCGCCAGCAGCTCCGGACAGGGAAACTATGGCTACACCTTC.

This chain connects TRBV19 to TRBJ1-4; 8 bases fit TRBD1. Germline trimming cut 1 base from V and 5 bases from J; bases unmatched to any gene: 3. The CDR3 has 15 residues. Germline CDR1 is LNHDA and CDR2 is SQIVND (reference sequence). The DNA for the CDR3 is TGTGCCAGTAGTATAGCGGACAGGGAAAATGAAAAACTGTTTTTT. It codes for CASSIADRENEKLFF.

The chain combines TRBV5-1 with TRBJ1-2; D possibly corresponds to TRBD1 (6 bases). The ends were cut back, 5 bases at V and 5 bases at J, with 10 bases in the middle. The CDR3 covers 12 residues. The germline V gene has CDR1 SGHRS and CDR2 YFSETQ. The CDR3 bases are TGCGCCAGCAGTCAAGGACAGTATGGCTACACCTTC. Translated: CASSQGQYGYTF.

Comment on this clone: This clone may be a read error of a much larger clone one base away. This chain uses TRBV9 with TRBJ1-1, with D possibly TRBD1 on 6 matching bases. The length of the CDR3 is 16 residues. Germline V gene sequence: CDR1 SGDLS, CDR2 YYNGEE. This CDR3 reads CARSEGGGILGTEAFF. CDR3 DNA sequence: TGTGCCCGCAGCGAGGGGGGTGGGATTTTGGGCACTGAAGCTTTCTTT.

The chain carries TRBV27 and TRBJ2-7; the D gene is possibly TRBD1 (6 bases). This CDR3 is 13 amino acids long. Germline values: CDR1 MNHEY, CDR2 SMNVEV (reference sequence). V gave up 6 bases and J gave up 5 bases, with 14 bases separating them. The CDR3: CASRGRQGHEQYF. The CDR3 DNA reads TGTGCCAGCAGGGGGCGGCAGGGGCACGAGCAGTACTTC.

This rearrangement joins TRBV14 to TRBJ2-1; TRBD2 matches 8 bases. Trimming took 5 bases from V and 10 from J; bases not matched to a gene: 10. The CDR3 runs 14 residues. The germline CDR1 and CDR2 sequences are SGHDN and FVKESK. In DNA form, the CDR3 reads TGTGCCAGCAGCATTCCGGGACTAGTGGCCGAGCAGTTCTTC. It encodes CASSIPGLVAEQFF.

This chain links TRBV7-2 with TRBJ2-1; the D is unclear. The V end lost 4 bases, the J end lost 0 bases, and 10 bases lay between the germline ends. Germline assignment: CDR1 SGHTA and CDR2 FQGNSA. The CDR3 loop spans 15 amino acids. In DNA form, the CDR3 reads TGTGCCAGCAGCTCGATGGGTAGCTCCTACAATGAGCAGTTCTTC. Translating gives CASSSMGSSYNEQFF. Complete variable domain (other parts from reference TRBV7-2 and TRBJ2-1): GAGVSQSPSNKVTEKGKDVELRCDPISGHTALYWYRQSLGQGLEFLIYFQGNSAPDKSGLPSDRFSAERTGGSVSTLTIQRTQQEDSAVYLCASSSMGSSYNEQFFGPGTRLTVL.

This clone was seen only once. CDR3 in DNA: TGTGCCAGCAGCCAAGAAGCTTATAGCAATCAGCCCCAGCATTTT. It translates to CASSQEAYSNQPQHF. The chain has TRBV3-1 (or the pseudogene TRBV3-2) and TRBJ1-5; D ambiguous. Germline V gene data show CDR1 as LGHDT and CDR2 as YNNKEL (reference sequence). The ends were cut back, 0 bases at V and 0 bases at J, with 6 bases in the middle. The CDR3 contains 15 residues.

The V gene is TRBV7-2, the J gene TRBJ1-6; D uncertain. Trimming removed 1 base from V and 0 bases from J, with 7 bases in between. Germline values: CDR1 SGHTA, CDR2 FQGNSA. This CDR3 has 16 amino acids. The CDR3 loop reads CASSLEFSSYNSPLHF. For the CDR3, the DNA is TGTGCCAGCAGCTTAGAGTTCAGCTCCTATAATTCACCCCTCCACTTT.